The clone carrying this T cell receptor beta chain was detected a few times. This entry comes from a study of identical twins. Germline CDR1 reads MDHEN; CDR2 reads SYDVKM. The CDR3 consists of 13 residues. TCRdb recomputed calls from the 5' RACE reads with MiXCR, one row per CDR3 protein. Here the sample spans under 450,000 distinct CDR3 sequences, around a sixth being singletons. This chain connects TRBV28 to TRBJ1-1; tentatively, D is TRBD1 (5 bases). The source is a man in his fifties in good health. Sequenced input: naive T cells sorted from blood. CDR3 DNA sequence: TGTACGAGTTCGGGGCACATGAACACTGAAGCTTTCTTT. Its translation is CTSSGHMNTEAFF.